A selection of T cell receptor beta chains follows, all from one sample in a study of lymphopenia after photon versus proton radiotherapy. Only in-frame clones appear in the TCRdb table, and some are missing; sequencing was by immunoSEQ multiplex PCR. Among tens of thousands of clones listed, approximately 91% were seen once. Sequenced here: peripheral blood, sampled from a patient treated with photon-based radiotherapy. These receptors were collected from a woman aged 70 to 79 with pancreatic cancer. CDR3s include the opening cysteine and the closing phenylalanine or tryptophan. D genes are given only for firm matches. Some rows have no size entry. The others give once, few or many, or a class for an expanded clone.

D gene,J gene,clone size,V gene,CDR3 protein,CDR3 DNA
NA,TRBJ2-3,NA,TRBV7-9,CASSTLEATQYF,TGTGCCAGCAGCACATTGGAGGCTACGCAGTATTTT
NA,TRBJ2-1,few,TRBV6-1,CASSEMVQQQFF,TGTGCCAGCAGTGAAATGGTGCAACAGCAGTTCTTC
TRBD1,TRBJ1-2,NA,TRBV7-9,CASSPGTGYYGYTF,TGTGCCAGCAGCCCCGGGACAGGATATTATGGCTACACCTTC
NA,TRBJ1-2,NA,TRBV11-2,CASSLGSGYGYTF,TGTGCCAGCAGCTTGGGGAGCGGCTATGGCTACACCTTC
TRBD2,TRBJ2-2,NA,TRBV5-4,CASRTGTSAGGELFF,TGTGCCAGCAGGACCGGGACTAGCGCCGGCGGGGAGCTGTTTTTT
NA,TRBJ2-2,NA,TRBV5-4,CASRGPMNTGELFF,TGTGCCAGCAGGGGACCCATGAACACCGGGGAGCTGTTTTTT
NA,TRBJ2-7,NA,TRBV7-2,CASSLGSQGRNEQYF,TGTGCCAGCAGCTTAGGCAGTCAGGGGAGGAATGAGCAGTACTTC
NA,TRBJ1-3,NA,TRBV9,CASSVGGTVSGNTIYF,TGTGCCAGCAGCGTAGGGGGGACGGTCTCTGGAAACACCATATATTTT
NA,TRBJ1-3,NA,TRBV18,CASSPADTSGNTIYF,TGTGCCAGCTCACCGGCGGACACCTCTGGAAACACCATATATTTT
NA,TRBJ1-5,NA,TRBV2,CASRGGGVYQPQHF,TGTGCCAGCAGGGGGGGAGGGGTGTATCAGCCCCAGCATTTT
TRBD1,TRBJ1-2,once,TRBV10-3,CAISEGRQGDGYTF,TGTGCCATCAGTGAAGGTAGACAGGGCGATGGCTACACCTTC
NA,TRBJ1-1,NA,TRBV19,CASSLQGTLNTEAFF,TGTGCCAGTAGTCTCCAGGGGACCCTGAACACTGAAGCTTTCTTT
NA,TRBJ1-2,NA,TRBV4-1,CASSHSAGTVYGYTF,TGCGCCAGCAGCCACTCCGCCGGCACAGTCTATGGCTACACCTTC
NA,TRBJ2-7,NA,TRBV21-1,CASSKSQLKVRGSYEQYF,TGTGCCAGCAGCAAAAGTCAGCTAAAGGTAAGAGGATCCTACGAGCAGTACTTC
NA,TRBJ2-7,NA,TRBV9,CASSGKGFIGGRRAYEQYF,TGTGCCAGCAGCGGCAAAGGGTTCATTGGGGGGAGAAGAGCCTACGAGCAGTACTTC
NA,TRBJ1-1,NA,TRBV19,CASSIGARETEAFF,TGTGCCAGTAGTATAGGGGCCCGAGAAACTGAAGCTTTCTTT
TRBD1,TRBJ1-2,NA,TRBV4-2,CASSQDWGTAYNYGYTF,TGTGCCAGCAGCCAAGATTGGGGGACAGCTTATAACTATGGCTACACCTTC
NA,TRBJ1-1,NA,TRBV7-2,CASSLVGQSTTEAFF,TGTGCCAGCAGCTTAGTCGGACAGTCAACCACTGAAGCTTTCTTT
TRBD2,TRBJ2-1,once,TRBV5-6,CASSLLGSGSTYNEQFF,TGTGCCAGCAGCTTGCTGGGAAGCGGGAGTACCTACAATGAGCAGTTCTTC
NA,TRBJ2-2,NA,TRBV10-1,CASRAGTRNTGELFF,TGCGCCAGCAGGGCCGGGACAAGGAACACCGGGGAGCTGTTTTTT
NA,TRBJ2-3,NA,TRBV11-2,CASSRLVANTDTQYF,TGTGCCAGCAGCCGACTGGTTGCAAACACAGATACGCAGTATTTT
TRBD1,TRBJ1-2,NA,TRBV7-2,CASSLGTGIQGYTF,TGTGCCAGCAGCTTAGGGACAGGGATTCAGGGCTACACCTTC
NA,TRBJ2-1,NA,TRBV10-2,CASRPDTEQFF,TGCGCCAGCAGACCGGACACGGAGCAGTTCTTC
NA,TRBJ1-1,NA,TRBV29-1,CSVDFAPGDFTEAFF,TGCAGCGTTGACTTTGCGCCAGGGGATTTTACTGAAGCTTTCTTT
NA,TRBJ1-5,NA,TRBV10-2,CASSVGEGYSNQPQHF,TGCGCCAGCAGTGTGGGGGAGGGGTATAGCAATCAGCCCCAGCATTTT
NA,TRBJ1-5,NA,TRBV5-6,CASSLWLGGRGNQPQHF,TGTGCCAGCAGCTTGTGGCTTGGGGGGCGCGGCAATCAGCCCCAGCATTTT
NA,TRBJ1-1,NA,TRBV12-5,CASGLVRDSMNTEAFF,TGTGCTAGTGGTTTGGTACGAGACAGCATGAACACTGAAGCTTTCTTT
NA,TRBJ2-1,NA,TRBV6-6,CASSYFGNSYNEQFF,TGTGCCAGCAGTTACTTTGGGAATTCCTACAATGAGCAGTTCTTC
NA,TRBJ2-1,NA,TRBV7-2,CASSLAHGSYNEQFF,TGTGCCAGCAGCCTGGCCCATGGGAGCTACAATGAGCAGTTCTTC
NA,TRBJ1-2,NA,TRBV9,CASSVVMGGSYTF,TGTGCCAGCAGCGTAGTAATGGGTGGGAGCTACACCTTC
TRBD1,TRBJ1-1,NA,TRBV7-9,CASSSHTGVNTEAFF,TGTGCCAGCAGCTCGCATACAGGGGTGAACACTGAAGCTTTCTTT
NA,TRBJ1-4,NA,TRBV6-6,CASSYPGEGGPGKLFF,TGTGCCAGCAGTTATCCGGGGGAGGGAGGGCCGGGAAAACTGTTTTTT
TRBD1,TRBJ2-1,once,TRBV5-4,CASSLTGGLYNEQFF,TGTGCCAGCAGCTTGACAGGGGGGCTTTACAATGAGCAGTTCTTC
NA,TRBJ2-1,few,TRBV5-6,CASSSVDASYNEQFF,TGTGCCAGCAGCTCGGTAGATGCGTCCTACAATGAGCAGTTCTTC
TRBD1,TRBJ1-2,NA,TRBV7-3,CASSPGGGDNYGYTF,TGTGCCAGCAGCCCCGGAGGGGGCGACAACTATGGCTACACCTTC
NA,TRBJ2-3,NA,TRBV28,CASRGSTDTQYF,TGTGCCAGCCGCGGGTCCACAGATACGCAGTATTTT
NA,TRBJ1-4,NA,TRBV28,CASSLRTVSREKLFF,TGTGCCAGCAGTTTAAGGACAGTTTCCAGGGAAAAACTGTTTTTT
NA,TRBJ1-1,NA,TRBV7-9,CASSLTNTEAFF,TGTGCCAGCAGCTTAACCAACACTGAAGCTTTCTTT